This record looks at one TCR beta chain sequence and its context. Its antigen is not known. This entry belongs to a study of shared clonotypes between healthy human individuals. Study findings and constraints: Several donors shared approximately 5% of their naive CD4 clonotypes. Compared with clonotypes that all four donors shared, non-shared clonotypes had lower generation probabilities.

V was pared by 4 bases and J by 0 bases, with 7 bases between. The CDR3 runs to 14 residues. CDR1 LNHDA and CDR2 SQIVND come from the germline V gene (reference sequence). Assay execution took place at the deep level. Measured with immunoSEQ multiplex PCR; TCRdb has only the in-frame clones, and not every one. The sample includes 550,000 to 650,000 clones, 95% to 97% of them seen just once. Selected positively for CCR7 and CD45RO-negative, naive CD8 cells excluded terminally differentiated effector memory CD45RA+ cells. All donors were healthy HIV-negative adults lacking recent acute infections or vaccinations.

Sequencing was performed on naive CD8+ T cells sorted from blood. J is TRBJ1-5 and V is TRBV19; unclear D gene. This TCR came from a woman aged 25 to 45 in good health. CDR3 amino acids: CASSTETSNQPQHF. For the CDR3, the DNA is TGTGCCAGTAGTACAGAGACTAGCAATCAGCCCCAGCATTTT.